The T cell receptor beta chain under discussion was sequenced for a study of blood T cells in healthy people across ages. This clonotype was counted only a few times. A second PCR, run for roughly 7 to 11 cycles, used a sample-barcoded 5' primer plus a J-beta primer mix. A single record per CDR3 protein comes from TCRdb applying MiXCR to the 5' RACE reads. The repertoire has about 1,000,000 distinct CDR3 sequences, 35% to 55% of them found once; the top ten carry about 20%. V was pared by 3 bases and J by 1 base, with 7 bases of the junction left unmatched. The CDR3 runs 15 residues. Looked up from germline, CDR1 is DFQATT and CDR2 is SNEGSKA (reference sequence).

This clonotype originated in a woman aged 55-70 years in good health. Sequencing was done on a sample of blood. This chain links TRBV20-1 with TRBJ2-5; the match to TRBD1 covers 8 bases. The CDR3 DNA sequence: TGCAGTGCTAGTCCAGGGGGCCCATTCCAAGAGACCCAGTACTTC. Its translation is CSASPGGPFQETQYF.